This TCR beta chain appears in the sequencing data of a study of T cell responses to AZD1222 COVID-19 vaccine. Whole-study context: Both about-4-week and about-12-week second-dose recipients were combined.

Trimming left V 5 bases short and J 8 bases short, with 12 bases between. The CDR3 contains 13 residues. This table comes from immunoSEQ multiplex PCR, and its TCRdb copy is limited to in-frame clones, with some not included. The sample consists of some 200,000 clones, approximately 90% of them appearing once. The chain recombines TRBV12-3 or TRBV12-4 with TRBJ1-4; unclear D gene. The sequence derives from an adult in good health. The specimen was peripheral blood, collected on day 0 of AZD1222 vaccination. DNA of the CDR3: TGTGCCAGCAGTCCCAACCACCGAGAAAAACTGTTTTTT. Translating it yields CASSPNHREKLFF.